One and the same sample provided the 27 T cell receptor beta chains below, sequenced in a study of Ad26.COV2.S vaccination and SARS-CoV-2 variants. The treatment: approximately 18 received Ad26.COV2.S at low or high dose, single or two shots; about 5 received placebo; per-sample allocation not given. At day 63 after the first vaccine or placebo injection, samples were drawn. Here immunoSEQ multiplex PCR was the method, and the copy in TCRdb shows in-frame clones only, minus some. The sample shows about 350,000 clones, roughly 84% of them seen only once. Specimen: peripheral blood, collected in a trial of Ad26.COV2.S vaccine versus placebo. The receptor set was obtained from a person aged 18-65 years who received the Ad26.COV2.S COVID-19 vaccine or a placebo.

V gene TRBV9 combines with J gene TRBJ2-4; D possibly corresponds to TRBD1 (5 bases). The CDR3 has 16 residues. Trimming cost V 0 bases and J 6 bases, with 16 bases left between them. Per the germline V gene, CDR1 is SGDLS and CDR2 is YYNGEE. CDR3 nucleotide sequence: TGTGCCAGCAGCGTAGGTGCAGGGCTTCTAGGAAACATTCAGTACTTC. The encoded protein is CASSVGAGLLGNIQYF.

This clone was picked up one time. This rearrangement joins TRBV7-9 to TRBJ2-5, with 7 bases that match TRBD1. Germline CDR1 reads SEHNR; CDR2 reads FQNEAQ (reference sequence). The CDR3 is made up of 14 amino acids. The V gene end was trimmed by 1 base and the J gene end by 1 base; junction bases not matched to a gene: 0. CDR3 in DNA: TGTGCCAGCAGCTTAGGGGACAGCCAAGAGACCCAGTACTTC. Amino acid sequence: CASSLGDSQETQYF.

In DNA, the CDR3 is TGTGCCAGCAGCGGTACCACAGGAGGCTACGAGCAGTACTTC. Protein: CASSGTTGGYEQYF. V usage is TRBV9 and J usage is TRBJ2-7, with D possibly called TRBD1 or TRBD2 (5 bases each). V was clipped by 3 bases and J by 3 bases, with 13 bases between them. In germline, CDR1 is SGDLS, CDR2 YYNGEE. This CDR3 is built from 14 residues.

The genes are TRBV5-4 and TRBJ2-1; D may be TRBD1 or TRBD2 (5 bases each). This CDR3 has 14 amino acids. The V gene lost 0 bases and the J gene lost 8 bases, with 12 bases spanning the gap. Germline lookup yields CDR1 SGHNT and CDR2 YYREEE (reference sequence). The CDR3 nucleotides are TGTGCCAGCAGCTTGGTAGGGACGGGCGATGAGCAGTTCTTC. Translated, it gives CASSLVGTGDEQFF.

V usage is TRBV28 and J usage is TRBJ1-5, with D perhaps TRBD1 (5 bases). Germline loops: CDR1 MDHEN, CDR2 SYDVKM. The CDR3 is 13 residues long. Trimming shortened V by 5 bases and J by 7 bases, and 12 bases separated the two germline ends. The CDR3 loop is CASSLGVIQPQHF. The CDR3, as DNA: TGTGCCAGCAGTCTGGGGGTCATCCAGCCCCAGCATTTT.

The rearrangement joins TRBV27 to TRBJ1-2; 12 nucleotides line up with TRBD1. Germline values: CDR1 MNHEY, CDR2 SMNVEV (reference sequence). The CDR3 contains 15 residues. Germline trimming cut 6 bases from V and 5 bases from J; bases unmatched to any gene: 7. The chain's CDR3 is CASSAGTGGSYGYTF. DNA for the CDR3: TGTGCCAGCAGCGCCGGGACAGGGGGCAGTTATGGCTACACCTTC.

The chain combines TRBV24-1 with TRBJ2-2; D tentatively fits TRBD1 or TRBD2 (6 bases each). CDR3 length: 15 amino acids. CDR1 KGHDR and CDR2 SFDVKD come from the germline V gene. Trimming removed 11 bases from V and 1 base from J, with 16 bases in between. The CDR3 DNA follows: TGTGCCAGTTCTGAGGGGGGCCGGAACACCGGGGAGCTGTTTTTT. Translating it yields CASSEGGRNTGELFF.

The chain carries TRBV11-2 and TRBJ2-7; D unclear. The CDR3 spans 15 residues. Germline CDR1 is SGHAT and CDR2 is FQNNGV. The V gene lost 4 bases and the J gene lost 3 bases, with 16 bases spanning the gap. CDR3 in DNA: TGTGCCAGCAGCTCCGGCGCGGTGACGCTCTACGAGCAGTACTTC. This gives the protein CASSSGAVTLYEQYF.

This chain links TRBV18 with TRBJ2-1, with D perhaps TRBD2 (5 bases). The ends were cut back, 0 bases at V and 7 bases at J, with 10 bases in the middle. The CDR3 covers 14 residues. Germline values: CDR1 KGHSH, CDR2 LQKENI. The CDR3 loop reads CASSPPAGPNEQFF. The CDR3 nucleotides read TGTGCCAGCTCACCACCCGCGGGCCCGAATGAGCAGTTCTTC.

The CDR3 is CASSLGTGLNYGYTF. The CDR3 DNA reads TGTGCCAGCAGCCTAGGGACAGGACTTAACTATGGCTACACCTTC. V and J are TRBV7-9 and TRBJ1-2; TRBD1 agrees at 8 bases. The CDR3 loop spans 15 amino acids. V was pared by 5 bases and J by 1 base, with 6 bases of the junction left unmatched. Germline V lookup: CDR1 SEHNR, CDR2 FQNEAQ (reference sequence).

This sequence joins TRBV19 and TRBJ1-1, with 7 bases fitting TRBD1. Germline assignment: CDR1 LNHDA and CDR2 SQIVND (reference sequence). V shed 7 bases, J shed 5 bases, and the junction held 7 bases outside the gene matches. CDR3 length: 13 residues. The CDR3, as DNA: TGTGCCAGTAATCAACAGGGGAAGACTGAAGCTTTCTTT. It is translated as CASNQQGKTEAFF.

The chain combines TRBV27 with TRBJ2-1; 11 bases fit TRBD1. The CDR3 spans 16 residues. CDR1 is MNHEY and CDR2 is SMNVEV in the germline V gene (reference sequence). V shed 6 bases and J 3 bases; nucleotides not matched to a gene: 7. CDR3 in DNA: TGTGCCAGCAGGTCTCCCGGGACAGGGGGCTACAATGAGCAGTTCTTC. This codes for CASRSPGTGGYNEQFF.

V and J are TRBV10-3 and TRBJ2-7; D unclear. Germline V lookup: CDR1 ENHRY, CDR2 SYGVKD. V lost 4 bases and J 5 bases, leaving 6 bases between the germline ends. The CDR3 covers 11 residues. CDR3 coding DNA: TGTGCCATCAGTGTTCGCGACGAGCAGTACTTC. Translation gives CAISVRDEQYF.

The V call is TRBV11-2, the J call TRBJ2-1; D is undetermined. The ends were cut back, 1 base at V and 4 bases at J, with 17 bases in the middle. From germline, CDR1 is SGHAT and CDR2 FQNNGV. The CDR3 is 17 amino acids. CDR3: CASSLVRGARSYNEQFF. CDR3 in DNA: TGTGCCAGCAGCTTAGTTAGAGGCGCTAGGTCTTACAATGAGCAGTTCTTC.

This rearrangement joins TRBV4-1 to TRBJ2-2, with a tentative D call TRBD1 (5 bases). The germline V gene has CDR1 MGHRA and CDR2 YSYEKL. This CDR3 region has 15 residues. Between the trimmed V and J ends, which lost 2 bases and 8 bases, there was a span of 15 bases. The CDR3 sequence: CASSQPGHSKGELFF. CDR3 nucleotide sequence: TGCGCCAGCAGCCAACCCGGACACTCCAAGGGGGAGCTGTTTTTT.

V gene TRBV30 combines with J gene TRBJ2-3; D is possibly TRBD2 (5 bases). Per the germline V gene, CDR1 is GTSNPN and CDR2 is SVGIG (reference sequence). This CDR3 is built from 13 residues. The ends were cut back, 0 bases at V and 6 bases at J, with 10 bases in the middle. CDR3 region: CAWSVRTPDTQYF. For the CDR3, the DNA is TGTGCCTGGAGTGTACGGACTCCTGATACGCAGTATTTT.

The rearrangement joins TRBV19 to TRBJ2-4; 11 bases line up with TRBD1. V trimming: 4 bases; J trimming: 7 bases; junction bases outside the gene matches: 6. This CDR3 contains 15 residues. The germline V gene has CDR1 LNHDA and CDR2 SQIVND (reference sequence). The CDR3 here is CASSRRTGGLNIQYF. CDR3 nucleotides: TGTGCCAGTAGTAGACGGACAGGGGGCTTGAACATTCAGTACTTC.

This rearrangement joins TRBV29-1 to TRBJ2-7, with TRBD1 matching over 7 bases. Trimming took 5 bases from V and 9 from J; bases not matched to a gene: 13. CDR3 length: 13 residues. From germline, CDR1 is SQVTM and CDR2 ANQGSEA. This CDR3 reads CSVRTGTENLQYF. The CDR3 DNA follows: TGCAGCGTTAGAACCGGGACAGAGAATTTGCAGTACTTC.

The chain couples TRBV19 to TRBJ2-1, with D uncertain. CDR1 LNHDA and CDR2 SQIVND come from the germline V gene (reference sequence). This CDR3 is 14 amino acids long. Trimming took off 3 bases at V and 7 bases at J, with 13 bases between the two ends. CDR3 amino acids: CASSIYTPTNEQFF. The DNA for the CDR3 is TGTGCCAGTAGTATCTACACCCCTACAAATGAGCAGTTCTTC.

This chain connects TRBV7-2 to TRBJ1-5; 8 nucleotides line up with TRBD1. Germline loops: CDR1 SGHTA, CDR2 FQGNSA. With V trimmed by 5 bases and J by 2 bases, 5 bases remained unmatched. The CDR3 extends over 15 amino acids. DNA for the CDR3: TGTGCCAGCAGCGACGGACAGGGAGGCAATCAGCCCCAGCATTTT. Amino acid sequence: CASSDGQGGNQPQHF.

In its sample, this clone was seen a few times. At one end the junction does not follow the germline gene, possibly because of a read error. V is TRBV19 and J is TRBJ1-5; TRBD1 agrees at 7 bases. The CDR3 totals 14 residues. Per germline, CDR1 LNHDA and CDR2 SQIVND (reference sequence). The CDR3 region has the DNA TGCGCGACAGGGTTTTCTGGTGGCAATCAGCCCCAGCATTTT. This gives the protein CATGFSGGNQPQHF.

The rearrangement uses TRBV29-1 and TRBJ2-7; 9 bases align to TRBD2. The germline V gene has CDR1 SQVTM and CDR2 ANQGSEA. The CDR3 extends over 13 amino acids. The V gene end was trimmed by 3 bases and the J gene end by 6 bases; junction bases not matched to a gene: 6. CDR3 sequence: CSVEGLALGEQYF. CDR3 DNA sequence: TGCAGCGTTGAGGGACTAGCCCTTGGCGAGCAGTACTTC.

CDR3 protein: CASSTNQPQHF. The CDR3 DNA is TGTGCCAGCAGCACAAATCAGCCCCAGCATTTT. The chain employs TRBV21-1 and TRBJ1-5; no check of the table's D call, TRBD1, against the DNA was made. TRBV21-1 is a recognized pseudogene. CDR3 length: 11 residues.

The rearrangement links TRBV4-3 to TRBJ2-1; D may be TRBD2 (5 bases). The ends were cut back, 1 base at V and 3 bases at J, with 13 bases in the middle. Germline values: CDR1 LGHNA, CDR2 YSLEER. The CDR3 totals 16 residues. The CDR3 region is CASSQGALAVYNEQFF. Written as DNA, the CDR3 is TGCGCCAGCAGCCAAGGGGCGCTAGCTGTCTACAATGAGCAGTTCTTC.

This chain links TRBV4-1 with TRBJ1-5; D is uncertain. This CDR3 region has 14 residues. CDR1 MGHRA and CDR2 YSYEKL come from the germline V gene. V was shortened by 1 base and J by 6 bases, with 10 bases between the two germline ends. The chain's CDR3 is CASSQAPVGQPQHF. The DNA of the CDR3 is TGCGCCAGCAGCCAAGCCCCGGTCGGTCAGCCCCAGCATTTT.

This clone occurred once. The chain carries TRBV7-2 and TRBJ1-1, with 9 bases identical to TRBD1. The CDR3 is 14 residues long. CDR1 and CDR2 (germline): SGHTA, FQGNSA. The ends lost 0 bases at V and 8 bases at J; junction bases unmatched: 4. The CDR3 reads CASSLATGGPEAFF. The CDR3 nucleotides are TGTGCCAGCAGCTTAGCTACAGGGGGCCCCGAAGCTTTCTTT.

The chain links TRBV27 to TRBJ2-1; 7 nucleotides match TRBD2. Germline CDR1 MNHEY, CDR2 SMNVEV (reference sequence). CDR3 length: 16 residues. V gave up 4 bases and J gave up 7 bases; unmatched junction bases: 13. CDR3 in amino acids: CASSYFGLAVGNEQFF. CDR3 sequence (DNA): TGTGCCAGCAGTTATTTTGGTCTAGCGGTGGGGAATGAGCAGTTCTTC.